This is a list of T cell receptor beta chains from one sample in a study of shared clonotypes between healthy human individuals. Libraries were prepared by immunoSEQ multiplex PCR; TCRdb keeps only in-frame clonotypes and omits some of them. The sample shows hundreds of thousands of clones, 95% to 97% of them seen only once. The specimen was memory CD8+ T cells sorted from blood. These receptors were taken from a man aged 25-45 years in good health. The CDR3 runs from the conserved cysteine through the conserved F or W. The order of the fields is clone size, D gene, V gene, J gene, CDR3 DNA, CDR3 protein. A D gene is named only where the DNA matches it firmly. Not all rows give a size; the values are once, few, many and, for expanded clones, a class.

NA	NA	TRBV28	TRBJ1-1	TGTGCCAGCATCCATACGATGGGCACTGAAGCTTTCTTT	CASIHTMGTEAFF
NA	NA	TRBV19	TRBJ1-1	TGTGCCAGTAGTATCGGGCCGGAAGCTTTCTTT	CASSIGPEAFF
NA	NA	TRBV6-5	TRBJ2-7	TGTGCCAGCGTGTCAGGGCAGGGCGAGCAGTACTTC	CASVSGQGEQYF
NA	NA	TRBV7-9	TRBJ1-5	TGTGCCAGCAGCTTAGACAGGGCAGATCAGCCCCAGCATTTT	CASSLDRADQPQHF
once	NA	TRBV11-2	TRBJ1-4	TGTGCCAGCAGCCACTCCGGGACACGTGAAAAACTGTTTTTT	CASSHSGTREKLFF
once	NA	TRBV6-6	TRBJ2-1	TGTGCCAGTAAACCGAGCTCCTACAATGAGCAGTTCTTC	CASKPSSYNEQFF
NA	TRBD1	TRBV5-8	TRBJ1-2	TGTGCCAGCAGCCCCAGAACAAGGACAGGGTCCCTGTGGGTTGGCTACACCTTC	CASSPRTRTGSLWVGYTF
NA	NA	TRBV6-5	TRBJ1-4	TGTGCCAGCAGTTACTCCGACAGTCTTAATGAAAAACTGTTTTTT	CASSYSDSLNEKLFF
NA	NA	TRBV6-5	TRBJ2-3	TGTGCCAGCAGTACCGATATTTGGGGGGATACGCAGTATTTT	CASSTDIWGDTQYF
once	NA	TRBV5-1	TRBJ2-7	TGCGCCAGCAGCTTATCCGGGACCTCATACGAGCAGTACTTC	CASSLSGTSYEQYF
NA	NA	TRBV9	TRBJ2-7	TGTGCCAGCAGCGTAGGACTGACTAGGTTTGACTACGAGCAGTACTTC	CASSVGLTRFDYEQYF
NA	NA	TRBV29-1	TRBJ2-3	TGCAGCGTTGAGGGCAGGCTCACAGATACGCAGTATTTT	CSVEGRLTDTQYF
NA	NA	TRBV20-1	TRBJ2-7	TGCAGTGCTCCCCGGGGCTACGAGCAGTACTTC	CSAPRGYEQYF
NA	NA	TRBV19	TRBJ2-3	TGTGCCAGTAGTATAGGGCCAGCTCAGCCTACGCAGTATTTT	CASSIGPAQPTQYF
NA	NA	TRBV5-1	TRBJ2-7	TGCGCCAGCAGCTTGGGTAGAGAGCAGTACTTC	CASSLGREQYF
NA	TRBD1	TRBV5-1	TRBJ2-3	TGCGCCAGCAGCCAACCGGACAGGGTTAGCACAGATACGCAGTATTTT	CASSQPDRVSTDTQYF
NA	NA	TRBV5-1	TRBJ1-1	TGCGCCAGCAGCCTCGGGTTTATCACTGAAGCTTTCTTT	CASSLGFITEAFF
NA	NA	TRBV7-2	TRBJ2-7	TGTGCCAGCAGCTTAGCGGTGGGAGTCATCAGCGAGCAGTACTTC	CASSLAVGVISEQYF
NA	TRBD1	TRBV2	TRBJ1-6	TGTGCCAGCAGTGAGGGGACAGGGGTCTCACCCCTCCACTTT	CASSEGTGVSPLHF
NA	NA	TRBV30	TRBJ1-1	TGTGCCTGGAGTGTATTCGGCGGGATGGTCCCTCTGAACACTGAAGCTTTCTTT	CAWSVFGGMVPLNTEAFF